This T cell receptor (beta chain) is drawn from a study of cytomegalovirus exposure and HLA in healthy donors. Whole-study context: Tens of millions of unique TCRs from HLA-typed donors were held in an early release of data.

About this clone: Its antigen is unknown.

Primers included in the PCR were 60 Vbeta and 13 Jbeta primers. The protocol was immunoSEQ multiplex PCR, while the TCRdb copy is restricted to in-frame clones and leaves out a portion. Of 85,000 to 120,000 clones listed, 60% to 80% are singletons. Overall study findings and caveats: In a later analysis, TCR association rates varied by HLA locus: DRB1 most, HLA-C fewest. A later analysis found most CMV-associated TCR beta chains apparently HLA-restricted.

Looked up from germline, CDR1 is SQVTM and CDR2 is ANQGSEA. The CDR3 is made up of 11 amino acids. Trimming took 7 bases from V and 8 from J, leaving 14 bases between them. The chain employs TRBV29-1 and TRBJ1-2; D may be TRBD1 (5 bases). This sequence was found in a male donor in good health and CMV-seropositive. The source material was PBMCs. CDR3 sequence reads: CSADRGDGYTF. In nucleotides, the CDR3 is TGCAGCGCTGATAGGGGCGACGGCTACACCTTC.